Listed below are T cell receptor beta chains from one sample, sequenced in a study of cytomegalovirus exposure and HLA in healthy donors. The repertoire was sequenced with immunoSEQ multiplex PCR; TCRdb's copy has only in-frame clones and lacks some. The sample shows roughly 64,000 clones, 85% to 95% of them seen only once. Sequenced input: PBMCs. The source is a woman aged 18-30 years in good health and CMV-seropositive. Both conserved end residues are part of each CDR3. D genes are given only for firm matches. Size is omitted from some rows. Given values are once, few, many or a class for expanded clones.

v_call: TRBV6-1
j_call: TRBJ2-7
d_call: NA
clone_size: NA
cdr3_aa: CASSTPGRRYEQYF
cdr3_nt: TGTGCCAGCAGTACCCCGGGAAGAAGGTACGAGCAGTACTTC

v_call: TRBV28
j_call: TRBJ2-2
d_call: NA
clone_size: NA
cdr3_aa: CASSLGGGTGELFF
cdr3_nt: TGTGCCAGCAGTTTAGGGGGAGGCACCGGGGAGCTGTTTTTT

v_call: TRBV28
j_call: TRBJ2-5
d_call: TRBD1
clone_size: NA
cdr3_aa: CASSLRTGGKTQYF
cdr3_nt: TGTGCCAGCAGTCTGCGGACAGGGGGCAAGACCCAGTACTTC

v_call: TRBV7-3
j_call: TRBJ2-5
d_call: NA
clone_size: NA
cdr3_aa: CASSLRGGRETQYF
cdr3_nt: TGTGCCAGCAGCTTACGTGGGGGCCGGGAGACCCAGTACTTC

v_call: TRBV27
j_call: TRBJ2-3
d_call: NA
clone_size: NA
cdr3_aa: CASSLAGRSDTQYF
cdr3_nt: TGTGCCAGCAGTTTAGCGGGAAGGTCAGATACGCAGTATTTT

v_call: TRBV6-5
j_call: TRBJ1-3
d_call: NA
clone_size: NA
cdr3_aa: CASSYSLVSSGNTIYF
cdr3_nt: TGTGCCAGCAGTTACTCGCTAGTGAGCTCTGGAAACACCATATATTTT

v_call: TRBV5-1
j_call: TRBJ2-2
d_call: TRBD2
clone_size: NA
cdr3_aa: CASGGLAGENTGELFF
cdr3_nt: TGCGCCAGCGGGGGACTAGCGGGGGAGAACACCGGGGAGCTGTTTTTT

v_call: TRBV4-2
j_call: TRBJ1-1
d_call: NA
clone_size: NA
cdr3_aa: CASSPQGRNTEAFF
cdr3_nt: TGTGCCAGCAGCCCCCAAGGGAGAAACACTGAAGCTTTCTTT

v_call: TRBV4-1
j_call: TRBJ2-3
d_call: NA
clone_size: NA
cdr3_aa: CASSHPPRGDTQYF
cdr3_nt: TGCGCCAGCAGCCATCCCCCCCGAGGGGATACGCAGTATTTT

v_call: TRBV2
j_call: TRBJ2-1
d_call: NA
clone_size: NA
cdr3_aa: CASSEGPGAHYYNEQFF
cdr3_nt: TGTGCCAGCAGTGAAGGACCGGGAGCCCACTACTACAATGAGCAGTTCTTC

v_call: TRBV7-3
j_call: TRBJ1-2
d_call: TRBD1
clone_size: NA
cdr3_aa: CASSPTGGINYGYTF
cdr3_nt: TGTGCCAGCAGCCCAACAGGGGGGATTAACTATGGCTACACCTTC

v_call: TRBV7-9
j_call: TRBJ1-2
d_call: TRBD1
clone_size: NA
cdr3_aa: CASSRGQGGYGYTF
cdr3_nt: TGTGCCAGCAGCCGCGGACAGGGCGGCTATGGCTACACCTTC

v_call: TRBV4-1
j_call: TRBJ2-7
d_call: NA
clone_size: NA
cdr3_aa: CASRTSQGQFMNEQYF
cdr3_nt: TGCGCCAGCAGGACATCCCAAGGACAGTTTATGAACGAGCAGTACTTC

v_call: TRBV29-1
j_call: TRBJ2-3
d_call: TRBD2
clone_size: many
cdr3_aa: CSVETLGLAGADTQYF
cdr3_nt: TGCAGCGTTGAGACCCTGGGACTAGCGGGAGCAGATACGCAGTATTTT

v_call: TRBV30
j_call: TRBJ2-4
d_call: TRBD1
clone_size: NA
cdr3_aa: CAWSNTPKGQALPLAKNIQYF
cdr3_nt: TGTGCCTGGAGTAACACCCCGAAAGGACAGGCCCTACCTCTAGCCAAAAACATTCAGTACTTC

v_call: TRBV4-3
j_call: TRBJ1-2
d_call: NA
clone_size: NA
cdr3_aa: CASSQDPESQIGYTF
cdr3_nt: TGCGCCAGCAGCCAAGACCCTGAAAGCCAAATTGGCTACACCTTC

v_call: TRBV6-1
j_call: TRBJ1-2
d_call: NA
clone_size: once
cdr3_aa: CASSVEEREVYGYTF
cdr3_nt: TGTGCCAGCAGTGTTGAGGAACGTGAGGTCTATGGCTACACCTTC

v_call: TRBV14
j_call: TRBJ2-7
d_call: NA
clone_size: NA
cdr3_aa: CASSQDYQGYSYEQYF
cdr3_nt: TGTGCCAGCAGCCAAGATTACCAGGGATATTCCTACGAGCAGTACTTC

v_call: TRBV4-3
j_call: TRBJ1-5
d_call: TRBD1
clone_size: NA
cdr3_aa: CASSQDGTDNQPQHF
cdr3_nt: TGCGCCAGCAGCCAAGACGGGACAGACAATCAGCCCCAGCATTTT

v_call: TRBV10-3
j_call: TRBJ1-2
d_call: TRBD1
clone_size: NA
cdr3_aa: CAITQTGSYGYTF
cdr3_nt: TGTGCCATCACCCAGACAGGGAGCTATGGCTACACCTTC

v_call: TRBV5-5
j_call: TRBJ2-3
d_call: NA
clone_size: NA
cdr3_aa: CASSLELGHWDTQYF
cdr3_nt: TGTGCCAGCAGCTTGGAATTGGGGCACTGGGATACGCAGTATTTT

v_call: TRBV18
j_call: TRBJ2-2
d_call: NA
clone_size: NA
cdr3_aa: CASSPGQNTGELFF
cdr3_nt: TGTGCCAGCTCACCGGGACAAAACACCGGGGAGCTGTTTTTT

v_call: TRBV6-9
j_call: TRBJ2-1
d_call: TRBD2
clone_size: NA
cdr3_aa: CASSYTSAANEQFF
cdr3_nt: TGTGCCAGCAGTTACACTAGCGCGGCAAATGAGCAGTTCTTC

v_call: TRBV27
j_call: TRBJ2-5
d_call: NA
clone_size: NA
cdr3_aa: CASSLWPPAGGGTQYF
cdr3_nt: TGTGCCAGCAGTTTATGGCCTCCTGCCGGGGGTGGGACCCAGTACTTC

v_call: TRBV4-2
j_call: TRBJ1-2
d_call: NA
clone_size: NA
cdr3_aa: CASSLAQGTSDGYTF
cdr3_nt: TGTGCCAGCAGCCTCGCCCAGGGGACCTCTGATGGCTACACCTTC

v_call: TRBV5-8
j_call: TRBJ1-5
d_call: NA
clone_size: NA
cdr3_aa: CATQPQHF
cdr3_nt: TGTGCCACACAGCCCCAGCATTTT

v_call: TRBV9
j_call: TRBJ1-5
d_call: NA
clone_size: NA
cdr3_aa: CASSVAGEFHQPQHF
cdr3_nt: TGTGCCAGCAGCGTAGCAGGGGAGTTTCATCAGCCCCAGCATTTT

v_call: TRBV29-1
j_call: TRBJ2-7
d_call: NA
clone_size: NA
cdr3_aa: CSVGTDYEQYF
cdr3_nt: TGCAGCGTTGGGACAGACTACGAGCAGTACTTC

v_call: TRBV28
j_call: TRBJ1-2
d_call: NA
clone_size: NA
cdr3_aa: CASSFFAGNYGYTF
cdr3_nt: TGTGCCAGCAGTTTTTTTGCGGGTAACTATGGCTACACCTTC

v_call: TRBV6-1
j_call: TRBJ2-3
d_call: NA
clone_size: NA
cdr3_aa: CASGLGHTDTQYF
cdr3_nt: TGTGCCAGCGGTTTGGGACACACAGATACGCAGTATTTT

v_call: TRBV13
j_call: TRBJ2-2
d_call: TRBD2
clone_size: NA
cdr3_aa: CASSLAGTRRGGELFF
cdr3_nt: TGTGCCAGCAGCTTAGCTGGGACTAGGAGGGGCGGGGAGCTGTTTTTT

v_call: TRBV9
j_call: TRBJ1-1
d_call: NA
clone_size: NA
cdr3_aa: CASSGGLNTEAFF
cdr3_nt: TGTGCCAGCAGCGGCGGGCTGAACACTGAAGCTTTCTTT

v_call: TRBV27
j_call: TRBJ2-2
d_call: NA
clone_size: NA
cdr3_aa: CASSLTGILTGELFF
cdr3_nt: TGTGCCAGCAGTTTAACGGGTATCTTGACCGGGGAGCTGTTTTTT

v_call: TRBV7-9
j_call: TRBJ1-2
d_call: NA
clone_size: NA
cdr3_aa: CASSPPQNPLNYGYTF
cdr3_nt: TGTGCCAGCAGCCCCCCACAGAATCCTCTTAACTATGGCTACACCTTC

v_call: TRBV28
j_call: TRBJ1-2
d_call: TRBD1
clone_size: NA
cdr3_aa: CASSYLQGDNYGYTF
cdr3_nt: TGTGCCAGCAGTTATCTACAGGGGGATAACTATGGCTACACCTTC

v_call: TRBV9
j_call: TRBJ2-1
d_call: TRBD2
clone_size: NA
cdr3_aa: CASSVSPGTSGGSPRFF
cdr3_nt: TGTGCCAGCAGCGTTAGCCCTGGGACTAGCGGGGGATCACCCCGCTTCTTC

v_call: TRBV30
j_call: TRBJ1-5
d_call: TRBD1
clone_size: NA
cdr3_aa: CAWRTGGNQPQHF
cdr3_nt: TGTGCCTGGAGGACAGGGGGCAATCAGCCCCAGCATTTT

v_call: TRBV9
j_call: TRBJ2-2
d_call: TRBD2
clone_size: NA
cdr3_aa: CASSPPSGGTNTGELFF
cdr3_nt: TGTGCCAGCAGCCCCCCTAGCGGGGGAACGAACACCGGGGAGCTGTTTTTT

v_call: TRBV18
j_call: TRBJ1-1
d_call: NA
clone_size: NA
cdr3_aa: CASSPLNGMGTEAFF
cdr3_nt: TGTGCCAGCTCACCACTAAACGGGATGGGGACTGAAGCTTTCTTT